The clone carrying this TCR beta chain occurred once. V was clipped by 6 bases and J by 2 bases; unmatched bases: 9. Germline CDR1 MDHEN, CDR2 SYDVKM. The CDR3 length is 15 residues. Profiling relied on immunoSEQ multiplex PCR, and the TCRdb table lists in-frame clones only, not all of them. The sample yields roughly 110,000 clones, around 68% seen once. This record belongs to a study of shared clonotypes between healthy human individuals. The genes are TRBV28 and TRBJ1-1; TRBD1 matches at 7 bases. Sequencing input: memory CD8+ T cells sorted from blood. As to subset: CD45RO+ cells pooled with CCR7-negative TemRA cells. The sequence was obtained from a woman aged 25 to 45 in good health. In nucleotides, the CDR3 is TGTGCCAGCAGGGGGGACAGTGAAGAAAACACTGAAGCTTTCTTT. This translates into CASRGDSEENTEAFF.